This TCR beta chain was recorded in a study of blood T cell repertoires in COVID-19. As for the study in general: COVID-19 samples, acute and convalescent, were from the United States, Italy and Spain. Nucleic acid was either cDNA or gDNA, and it came from T cells, B-cell-depleted T cells, or PBMCs.

Participant ages covered about 18 to 100 years across about 22 US areas. In the original analysis: Researchers report that nucleated cell counts were estimated from reference gene primer amplification. The repertoire was sequenced with immunoSEQ multiplex PCR; TCRdb's copy has only in-frame clones and lacks some. That table supplies the V and J calls and clone size; D and trimming were determined from the DNA. The repertoire consists of 180,000 or so clones, with 75% to 90% occurring once and the leading ten covering roughly 13%. Germline V CDR1 and CDR2: SGHDT, YYEEEE. The length of the CDR3 is 16 residues. The V gene end was trimmed by 6 bases and the J gene end by 6 bases; junction bases not matched to a gene: 14.

The rearrangement links TRBV5-6 to TRBJ2-1, with 8 positions matching TRBD2. The TCR originated in a woman aged 55-75 years who had recovered from COVID-19. The sequenced sample was PBMCs or T cells enriched from blood (not recorded which). The CDR3 loop is CASTTGGQGPRNEQFF. CDR3 DNA: TGTGCCAGCACCACGGGAGGGCAGGGTCCTCGCAATGAGCAGTTCTTC.